In this sample, the clone carrying this TCR beta chain turned up a few times. Its antigen remains unidentified. This specimen comes from a study of blood T cells in healthy people across ages. Study outcomes and limitations: Researchers deemed the diversity estimates from one million T cells underestimates.

A second about 6 to 12 cycle PCR used barcoded and J-beta primers. TCRdb redid the calling of the 5' RACE reads with MiXCR, one entry per CDR3 protein. The sample yields around 940,000 distinct CDR3 sequences, roughly half seen once. Germline lookup yields CDR1 MNHEY and CDR2 SMNVEV (reference sequence). Trimming stripped 5 bases from V and 3 bases from J, with 14 bases between. This CDR3 has 14 amino acids. Healthy Caucasians from Russia aged roughly 6 to 90 served as donors. No fewer than 5.5 micrograms of total RNA were isolated from every sample. This TCR came from a woman aged 60-75 years in good health. Specimen: blood. The chain joins TRBV27 to TRBJ2-7; D not certain. CDR3 region: CASSPELLSYEQYF. CDR3 DNA sequence: TGTGCCAGCAGTCCGGAGCTACTCAGCTACGAGCAGTACTTC.